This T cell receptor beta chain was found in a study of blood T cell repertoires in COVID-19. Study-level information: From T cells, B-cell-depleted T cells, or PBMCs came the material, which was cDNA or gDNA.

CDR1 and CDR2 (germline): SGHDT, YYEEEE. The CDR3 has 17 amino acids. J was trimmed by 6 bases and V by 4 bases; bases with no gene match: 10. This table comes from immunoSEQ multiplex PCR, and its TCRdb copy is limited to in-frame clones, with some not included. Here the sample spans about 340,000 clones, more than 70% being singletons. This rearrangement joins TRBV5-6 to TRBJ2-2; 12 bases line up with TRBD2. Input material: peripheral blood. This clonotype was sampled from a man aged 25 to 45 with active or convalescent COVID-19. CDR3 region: CASSPLLAGGLAGELFF. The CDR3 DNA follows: TGTGCCAGCAGCCCACTGCTAGCGGGGGGGCTGGCCGGGGAGCTGTTTTTT.